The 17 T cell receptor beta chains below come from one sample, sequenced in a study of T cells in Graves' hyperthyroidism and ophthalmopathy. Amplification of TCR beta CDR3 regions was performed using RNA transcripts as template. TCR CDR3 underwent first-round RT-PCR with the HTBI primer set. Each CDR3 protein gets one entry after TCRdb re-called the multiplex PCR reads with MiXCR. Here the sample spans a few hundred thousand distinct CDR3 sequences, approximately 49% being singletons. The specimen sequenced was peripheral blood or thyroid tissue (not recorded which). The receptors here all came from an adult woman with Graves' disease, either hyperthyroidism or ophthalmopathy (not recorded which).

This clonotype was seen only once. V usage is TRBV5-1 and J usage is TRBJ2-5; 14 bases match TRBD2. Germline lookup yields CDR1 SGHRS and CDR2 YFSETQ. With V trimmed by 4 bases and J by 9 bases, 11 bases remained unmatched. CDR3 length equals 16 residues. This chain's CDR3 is CASSGPGLAGADSQYF. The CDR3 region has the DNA TGCGCCAGCAGCGGACCGGGACTAGCGGGAGCGGATTCCCAGTACTTC.

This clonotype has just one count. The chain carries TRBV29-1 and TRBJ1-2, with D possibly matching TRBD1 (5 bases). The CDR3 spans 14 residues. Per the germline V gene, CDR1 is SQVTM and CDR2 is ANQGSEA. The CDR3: CASRGGFNNYGYTF. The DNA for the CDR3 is TGCGCCAGTCGCGGGGGGTTTAATAACTATGGCTACACCTTC.

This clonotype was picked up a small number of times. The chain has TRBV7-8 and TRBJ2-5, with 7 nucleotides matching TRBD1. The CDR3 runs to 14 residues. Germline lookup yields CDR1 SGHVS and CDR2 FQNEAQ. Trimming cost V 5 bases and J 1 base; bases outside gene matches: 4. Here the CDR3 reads CASSVDRAQETQYF. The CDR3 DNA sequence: TGTGCCAGCAGCGTTGACAGGGCCCAAGAGACCCAGTACTTC.

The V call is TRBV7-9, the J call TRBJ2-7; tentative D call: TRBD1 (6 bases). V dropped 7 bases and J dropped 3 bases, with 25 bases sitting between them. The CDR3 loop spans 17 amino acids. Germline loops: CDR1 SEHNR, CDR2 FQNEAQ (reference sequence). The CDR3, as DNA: TGTGCCAGCACCTATTTTTCCCATGAGGACAGCGTCTACGAGCAGTACTTC. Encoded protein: CASTYFSHEDSVYEQYF.

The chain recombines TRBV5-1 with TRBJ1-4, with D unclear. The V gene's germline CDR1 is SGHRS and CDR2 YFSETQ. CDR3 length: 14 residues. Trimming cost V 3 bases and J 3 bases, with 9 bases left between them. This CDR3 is CASSSSGANEKLFF. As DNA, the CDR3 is TGCGCCAGCAGCTCGTCGGGAGCTAATGAAAAACTGTTTTTT.

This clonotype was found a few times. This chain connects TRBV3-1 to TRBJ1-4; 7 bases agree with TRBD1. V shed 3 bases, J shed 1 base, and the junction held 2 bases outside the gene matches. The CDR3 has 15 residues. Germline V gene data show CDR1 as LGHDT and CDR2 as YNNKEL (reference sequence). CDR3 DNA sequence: TGTGCCAGCAGCCAGACAGGGAGAACTAATGAAAAACTGTTTTTT. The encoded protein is CASSQTGRTNEKLFF.

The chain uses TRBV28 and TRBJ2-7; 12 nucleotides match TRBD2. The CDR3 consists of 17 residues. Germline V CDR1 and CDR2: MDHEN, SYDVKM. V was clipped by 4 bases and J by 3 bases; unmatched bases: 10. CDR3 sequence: CASSSGTSGSHIYEQYF. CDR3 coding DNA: TGTGCCAGCAGTTCAGGGACTAGCGGGTCTCATATCTACGAGCAGTACTTC.

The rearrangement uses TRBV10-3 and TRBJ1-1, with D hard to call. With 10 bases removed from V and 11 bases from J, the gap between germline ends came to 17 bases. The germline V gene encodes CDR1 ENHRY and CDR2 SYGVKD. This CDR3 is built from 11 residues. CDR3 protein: CATTYGYGAFF. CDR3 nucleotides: TGTGCCACCACTTATGGGTATGGTGCTTTCTTT.

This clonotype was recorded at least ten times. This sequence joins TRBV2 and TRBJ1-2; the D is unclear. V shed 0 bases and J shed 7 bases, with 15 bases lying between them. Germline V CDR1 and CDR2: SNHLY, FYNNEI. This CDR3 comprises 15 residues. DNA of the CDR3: TGTGCCAGCAGTGAAGCTATGGCGGCAGGCGGTGGCTACACCTTC. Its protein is CASSEAMAAGGGYTF. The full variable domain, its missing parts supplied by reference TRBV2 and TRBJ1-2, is EPEVTQTPSHQVTQMGQEVILRCVPISNHLYFYWYRQILGQKVEFLVSFYNNEISEKSEIFDDQFSVERPDGSNFTLKIRSTKLEDSAMYFCASSEAMAAGGGYTFGSGTRLTVV.

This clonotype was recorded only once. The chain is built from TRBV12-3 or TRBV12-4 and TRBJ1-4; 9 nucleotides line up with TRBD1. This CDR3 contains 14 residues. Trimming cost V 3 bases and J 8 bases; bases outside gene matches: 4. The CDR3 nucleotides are TGTGCCAGCAGTTTCGGACAGGGGTCGGAAAAACTGTTTTTT. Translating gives CASSFGQGSEKLFF.

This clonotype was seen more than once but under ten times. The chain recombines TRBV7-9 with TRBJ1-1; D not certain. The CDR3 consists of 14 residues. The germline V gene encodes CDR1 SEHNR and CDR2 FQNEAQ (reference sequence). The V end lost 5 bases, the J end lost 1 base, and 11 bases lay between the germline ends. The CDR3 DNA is TGTGCCAGCAGCAGCCAAAGGGCGAACACTGAAGCTTTCTTT. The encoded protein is CASSSQRANTEAFF.

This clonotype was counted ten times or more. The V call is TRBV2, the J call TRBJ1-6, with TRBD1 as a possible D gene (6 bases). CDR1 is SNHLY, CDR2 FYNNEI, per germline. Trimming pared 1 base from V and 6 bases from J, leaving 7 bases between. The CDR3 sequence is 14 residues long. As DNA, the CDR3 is TGTGCCAGCAGTGAAGGGGGGGCTAATTCACCCCTCCACTTT. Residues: CASSEGGANSPLHF.

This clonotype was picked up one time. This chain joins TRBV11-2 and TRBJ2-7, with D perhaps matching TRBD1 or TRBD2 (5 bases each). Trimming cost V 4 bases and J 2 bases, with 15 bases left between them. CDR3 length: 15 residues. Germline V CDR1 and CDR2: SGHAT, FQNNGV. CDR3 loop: CASSSAGTVPYEQYF. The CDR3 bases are TGTGCCAGCAGCTCAGCCGGGACGGTTCCCTACGAGCAGTACTTC.

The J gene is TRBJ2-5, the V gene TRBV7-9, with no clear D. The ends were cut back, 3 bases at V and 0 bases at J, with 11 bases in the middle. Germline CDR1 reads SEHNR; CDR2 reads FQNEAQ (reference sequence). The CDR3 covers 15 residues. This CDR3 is CASSFRSGYQETQYF. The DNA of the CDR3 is TGTGCCAGCAGCTTCCGCTCCGGGTACCAAGAGACCCAGTACTTC.

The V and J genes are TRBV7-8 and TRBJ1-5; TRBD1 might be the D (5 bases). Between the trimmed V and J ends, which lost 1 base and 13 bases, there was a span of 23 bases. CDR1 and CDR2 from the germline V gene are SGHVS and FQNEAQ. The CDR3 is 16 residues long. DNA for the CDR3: TGTGCCAGCAGCTTAGGCAGGGTTGGGGTACATGCTTTGCAGCATTTT. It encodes CASSLGRVGVHALQHF.

The DNA of the CDR3 is TGTGCCACCAGCAGAGTCCCGGAGGTATACGAAAAACTGTTTTTT. This encodes CATSRVPEVYEKLFF. The chain combines TRBV15 with TRBJ1-4; the D is unclear. This CDR3 is 15 amino acids long. V lost 1 base to trimming and J lost 8 bases, with 14 bases between them. The germline V gene encodes CDR1 LNHNV and CDR2 YYDKDF (reference sequence).

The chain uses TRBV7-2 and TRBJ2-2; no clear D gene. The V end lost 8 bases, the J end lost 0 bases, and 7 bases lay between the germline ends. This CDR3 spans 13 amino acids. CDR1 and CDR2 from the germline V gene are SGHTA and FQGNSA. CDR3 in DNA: TGTGCCAGCGGCCCGCCGAACACCGGGGAGCTGTTTTTT. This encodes CASGPPNTGELFF.